These 17 T cell receptor beta chains originate from one sample sequenced in a study of OX40 agonist ivuxolimab in advanced cancers. Generated by immunoSEQ multiplex PCR, the TCRdb table keeps only in-frame clones and is missing some. The sample lists about 20,000 clones; just over 85% were seen once. The sequenced sample was CD4+ or CD8+ T cells sorted from blood, obtained in a trial of the OX40 agonist ivuxolimab. The source of these receptors is an adult with an advanced solid tumor such as melanoma, head and neck, liver or kidney cancer.

The rearrangement uses TRBV11-3 and TRBJ2-3; 8 bases are a match to TRBD2. CDR1 SGHNT and CDR2 YENEEA come from the germline V gene. The CDR3 totals 14 residues. V gave up 6 bases and J gave up 3 bases; unmatched junction bases: 5. The chain's CDR3 is CASSAGTSTDTQYF. DNA of the CDR3: TGTGCCAGCAGTGCCGGGACTAGTACAGATACGCAGTATTTT.

J is TRBJ2-2 and V is TRBV5-1, with TRBD1 as a possible D gene (6 bases). V was shortened by 4 bases and J by 0 bases, with 13 bases between the two germline ends. Germline V gene sequence: CDR1 SGHRS, CDR2 YFSETQ. This CDR3 has 16 residues. In DNA form, the CDR3 reads TGCGCCAGCAGCAAAAAGGACAGATCGAACACCGGGGAGCTGTTTTTT. It yields the protein CASSKKDRSNTGELFF. The complete variable domain, with remaining parts taken from reference TRBV5-1 and TRBJ2-2, reads KAGVTQTPRYLIKTRGQQVTLSCSPISGHRSVSWYQQTPGQGLQFLFEYFSETQRNKGNFPGRFSGRQFSNSRSEMNVSTLELGDSALYLCASSKKDRSNTGELFFGEGSRLTVL.

V is TRBV29-1 and J is TRBJ2-1; TRBD2 matches at 7 bases. Germline-derived CDR1 and CDR2 are SQVTM and ANQGSEA. Trimming cost V 4 bases and J 9 bases; bases outside gene matches: 9. The CDR3 sequence is 13 residues long. The CDR3 is CSVGGGGDGEQFF. In nucleotides, the CDR3 is TGCAGCGTTGGGGGTGGGGGGGATGGTGAGCAGTTCTTC.

This rearrangement joins TRBV6-6 to TRBJ1-2; D remains unclear. CDR1 and CDR2 from the germline V gene are MNHNY and SVGAGI (reference sequence). The CDR3 is 16 residues long. V lost 4 bases and J lost 5, with 20 bases in between. The CDR3 bases are TGTGCCAGCAGTTCGATTCGAGACGGCCTAGGGTATGGCTACACCTTC. Its protein product is CASSSIRDGLGYGYTF.

This chain connects TRBV6-5 to TRBJ1-5, with D unclear. Trimming shortened V by 10 bases and J by 1 base, and 11 bases separated the two germline ends. The CDR3 runs to 13 residues. Germline lookup yields CDR1 MNHEY and CDR2 SVGAGI. CDR3 sequence: CATRSFSNQPQHF. In DNA, the CDR3 is TGTGCCACTCGATCCTTCAGCAATCAGCCCCAGCATTTT.

The J gene is TRBJ1-2, the V gene TRBV7-9; tentatively, D is TRBD1 (6 bases). Trimming took off 5 bases at V and 7 bases at J, with 23 bases between the two ends. This CDR3 spans 16 amino acids. Per the germline V gene, CDR1 is SEHNR and CDR2 is FQNEAQ (reference sequence). CDR3 sequence: CASSGRDTVKGFGYTF. As DNA, the CDR3 is TGTGCCAGCAGCGGTAGGGACACAGTCAAGGGGTTTGGCTACACCTTC. The full variable domain, its missing parts supplied by reference TRBV7-9 and TRBJ1-2, is DTGVSQNPRHKITKRGQNVTFRCDPISEHNRLYWYRQTLGQGPEFLTYFQNEAQLEKSRLLSDRFSAERPKGSFSTLEIQRTEQGDSAMYLCASSGRDTVKGFGYTFGSGTRLTVV.

The rearrangement links TRBV4-1 to TRBJ2-7; the D gene is possibly TRBD2 (5 bases). The CDR3 runs to 15 residues. Germline CDR1 MGHRA, CDR2 YSYEKL. Trimming stripped 0 bases from V and 3 bases from J, with 12 bases between. CDR3 DNA sequence: TGCGCCAGCAGCCAAGAGCGCGGGTGGCTCTACGAGCAGTACTTC. Amino acid sequence: CASSQERGWLYEQYF.

The chain couples TRBV27 to TRBJ2-5; TRBD2 aligns across 11 bases. The germline V gene has CDR1 MNHEY and CDR2 SMNVEV (reference sequence). This CDR3 region has 16 residues. V lost 4 bases and J lost 1; bases outside the gene matches: 5. CDR3 sequence (DNA): TGTGCCAGCAGTTCGCGACTAGCGGGGCCCCAAGAGACCCAGTACTTC. Protein sequence: CASSSRLAGPQETQYF.

The rearrangement links TRBV14 to TRBJ1-1; no clear D gene. The germline V gene encodes CDR1 SGHDN and CDR2 FVKESK. V lost 5 bases and J 7 bases, leaving 8 bases between the germline ends. The CDR3 consists of 11 residues. The CDR3 reads CASSGGVEAFF. The CDR3 DNA reads TGTGCCAGCAGCGGAGGAGTTGAAGCTTTCTTT.

This chain uses TRBV28 with TRBJ2-7, with TRBD1 matching 9 bases. This CDR3 spans 14 amino acids. Germline CDR1 reads MDHEN; CDR2 reads SYDVKM. J lost 6 bases, V lost 3 bases, and 6 bases had no gene match. The CDR3 bases are TGTGCCAGCAGTTTCTGGGGACAGGGATCCGAGCAGTACTTC. Its translation is CASSFWGQGSEQYF.

CDR3 bases: TGTGCCAGCAGCGCAACAGGGGAGGGCTTCTATGGCTACACCTTC. Amino acid sequence: CASSATGEGFYGYTF. The chain uses TRBV7-9 and TRBJ1-2; 7 nucleotides align to TRBD1. The CDR3 covers 15 residues. Germline lookup yields CDR1 SEHNR and CDR2 FQNEAQ (reference sequence). J lost 4 bases, V lost 5 bases, and 10 bases had no gene match.

This chain links TRBV28 with TRBJ2-5; D is perhaps TRBD2 (5 bases). The germline V gene has CDR1 MDHEN and CDR2 SYDVKM. CDR3 length: 19 amino acids. The V and J ends lost 1 base and 4 bases respectively, with 25 bases between them. This CDR3 reads CASSLYRADSYVIGETQYF. In nucleotides, the CDR3 is TGTGCCAGCAGTTTATATAGAGCGGACTCCTATGTAATTGGAGAGACCCAGTACTTC.

The chain links TRBV7-6 to TRBJ2-7; 7 bases are shared with TRBD1. The length of the CDR3 is 14 residues. Germline-derived CDR1 and CDR2 are SGHVS and FNYEAQ. Unmatched junction bases numbered 7, after V lost 5 bases and J lost 3 bases. The CDR3 nucleotides read TGTGCCAGCAGCCCCGAGACAGGGAGCTACGAGCAGTACTTC. Its protein product is CASSPETGSYEQYF.

V and J are TRBV13 and TRBJ2-5, with D possibly TRBD1 on 6 matching bases. The V gene's germline CDR1 is PRHDT and CDR2 FYEKMQ (reference sequence). This CDR3 spans 12 amino acids. V was pared by 10 bases and J by 5 bases, with 14 bases between. The CDR3 protein is CATGTRTETQYF. DNA for the CDR3: TGTGCCACCGGGACAAGGACGGAGACCCAGTACTTC.

The chain uses TRBV9 and TRBJ2-1, with 10 bases aligning to TRBD2. The CDR3 is made up of 13 amino acids. After removal of 3 bases from V and 13 bases from J, the junction contained 7 bases not matched to a gene. Germline CDR1 is SGDLS and CDR2 is YYNGEE. The chain's CDR3 is CASSGSSGRAQFF. The CDR3 DNA sequence: TGTGCCAGCAGCGGATCGAGCGGGAGGGCCCAGTTCTTC.

This clone was detected once. This rearrangement joins TRBV7-3 to TRBJ2-1, with TRBD2 identical over 13 bases. From germline, CDR1 is SGHTA and CDR2 FQGTGA. There are 16 residues in the CDR3. J was trimmed by 4 bases and V by 1 base; bases with no gene match: 1. CDR3 region: CASSLKGLAGYNEQFF. CDR3 bases: TGTGCCAGCAGCTTAAAGGGACTAGCGGGATACAATGAGCAGTTCTTC.

This clone was recorded once. The J gene is TRBJ2-7, the V gene TRBV7-8; TRBD2 is a possible D gene (5 bases). The V end was cut by 5 bases, the J end by 1 base, with 9 bases between. Germline CDR1 SGHVS, CDR2 FQNEAQ. The length of the CDR3 is 13 residues. This chain's CDR3 is CASSPGFSYEQYF. In nucleotides, the CDR3 is TGTGCCAGCAGCCCGGGATTTTCCTACGAGCAGTACTTC.